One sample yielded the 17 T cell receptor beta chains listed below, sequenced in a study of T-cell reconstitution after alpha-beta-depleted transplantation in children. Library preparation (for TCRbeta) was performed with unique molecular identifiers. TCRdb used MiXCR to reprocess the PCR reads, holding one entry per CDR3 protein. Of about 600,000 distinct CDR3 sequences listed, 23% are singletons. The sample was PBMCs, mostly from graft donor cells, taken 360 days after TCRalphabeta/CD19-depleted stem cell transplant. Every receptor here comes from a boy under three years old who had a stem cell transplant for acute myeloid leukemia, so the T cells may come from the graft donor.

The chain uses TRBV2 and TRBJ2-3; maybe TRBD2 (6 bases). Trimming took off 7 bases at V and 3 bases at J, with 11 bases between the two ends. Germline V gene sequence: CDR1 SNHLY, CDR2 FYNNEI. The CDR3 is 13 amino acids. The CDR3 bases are TGTGCCAGCATTTTCGGGGGAACAGATACGCAGTATTTT. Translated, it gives CASIFGGTDTQYF.

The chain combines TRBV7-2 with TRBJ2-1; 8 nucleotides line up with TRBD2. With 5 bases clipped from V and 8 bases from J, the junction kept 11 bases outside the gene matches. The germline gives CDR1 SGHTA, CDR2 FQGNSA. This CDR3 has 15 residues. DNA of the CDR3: TGTGCCAGCAGCGCTCGGGGGGGCATAGGCTATGAGCAGTTCTTC. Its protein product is CASSARGGIGYEQFF.

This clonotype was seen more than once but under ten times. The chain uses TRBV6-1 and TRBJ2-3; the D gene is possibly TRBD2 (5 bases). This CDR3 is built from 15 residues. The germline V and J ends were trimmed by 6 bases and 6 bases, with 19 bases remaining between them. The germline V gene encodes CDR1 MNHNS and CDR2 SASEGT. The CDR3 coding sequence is TGTGCCAGCAGCGATCGGGGAATCGCGTTGGATACGCAGTATTTT. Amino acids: CASSDRGIALDTQYF.

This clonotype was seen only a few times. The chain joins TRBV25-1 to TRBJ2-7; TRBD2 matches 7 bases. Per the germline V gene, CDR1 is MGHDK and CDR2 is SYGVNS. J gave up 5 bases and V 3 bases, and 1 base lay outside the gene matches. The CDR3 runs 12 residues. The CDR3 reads CASSDAGDEQYF. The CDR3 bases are TGTGCCAGCAGTGATGCGGGAGACGAGCAGTACTTC.

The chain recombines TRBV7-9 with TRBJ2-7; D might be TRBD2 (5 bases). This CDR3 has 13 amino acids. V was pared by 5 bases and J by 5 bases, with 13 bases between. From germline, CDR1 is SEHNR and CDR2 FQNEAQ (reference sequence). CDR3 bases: TGTGCCAGCAGCCCAGAGGGTTCCCACGAGCAGTACGTC. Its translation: CASSPEGSHEQYV.

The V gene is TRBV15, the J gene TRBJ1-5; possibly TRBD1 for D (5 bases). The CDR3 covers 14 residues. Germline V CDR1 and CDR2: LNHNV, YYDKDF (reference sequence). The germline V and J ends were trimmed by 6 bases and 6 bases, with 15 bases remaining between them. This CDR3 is CATRIDRGTQPQHF. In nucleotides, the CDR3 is TGTGCCACCAGGATCGATAGGGGCACTCAGCCCCAGCATTTT.

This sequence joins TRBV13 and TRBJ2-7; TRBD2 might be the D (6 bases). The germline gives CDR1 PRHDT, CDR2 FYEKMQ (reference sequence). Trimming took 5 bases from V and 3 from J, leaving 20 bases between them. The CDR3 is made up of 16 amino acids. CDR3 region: CASSLLVGGIVYEQYF. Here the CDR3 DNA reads TGTGCCAGCAGCCTACTCGTTGGGGGGATAGTCTACGAGCAGTACTTC.

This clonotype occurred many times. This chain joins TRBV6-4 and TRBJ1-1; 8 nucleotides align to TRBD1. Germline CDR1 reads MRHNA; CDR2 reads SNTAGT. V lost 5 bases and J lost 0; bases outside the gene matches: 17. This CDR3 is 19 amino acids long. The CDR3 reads CASSLGLQGVIGMNTEAFF. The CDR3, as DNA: TGTGCCAGCAGTCTCGGCCTACAGGGGGTTATTGGAATGAACACTGAAGCTTTCTTT.

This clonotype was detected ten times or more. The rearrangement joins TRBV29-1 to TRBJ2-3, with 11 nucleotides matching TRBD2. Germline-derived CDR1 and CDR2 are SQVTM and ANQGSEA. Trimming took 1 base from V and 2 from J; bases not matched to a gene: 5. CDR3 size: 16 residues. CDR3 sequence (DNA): TGCAGCGTTGAAGGAACTAGCGGGGGCCTCACAGATACGCAGTATTTT. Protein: CSVEGTSGGLTDTQYF.

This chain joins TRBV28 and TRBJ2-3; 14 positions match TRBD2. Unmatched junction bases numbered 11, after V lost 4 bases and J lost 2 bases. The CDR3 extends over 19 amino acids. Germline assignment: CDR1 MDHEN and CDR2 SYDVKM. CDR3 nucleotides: TGTGCCAGCAGTTATGCTACCAGGACTAGCGGGGGGATCACAGATACGCAGTATTTT. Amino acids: CASSYATRTSGGITDTQYF.

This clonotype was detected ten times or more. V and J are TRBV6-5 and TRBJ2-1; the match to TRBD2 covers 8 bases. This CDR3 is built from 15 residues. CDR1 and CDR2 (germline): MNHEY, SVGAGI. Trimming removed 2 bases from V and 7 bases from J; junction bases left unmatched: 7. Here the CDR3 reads CASSYGSGGLNEQFF. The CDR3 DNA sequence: TGTGCCAGCAGTTACGGGTCGGGGGGGCTAAATGAGCAGTTCTTC.

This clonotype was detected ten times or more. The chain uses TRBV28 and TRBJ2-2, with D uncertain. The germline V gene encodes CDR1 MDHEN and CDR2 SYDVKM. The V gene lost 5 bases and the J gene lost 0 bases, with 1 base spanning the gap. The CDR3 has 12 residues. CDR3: CASSPNTGELFF. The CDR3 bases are TGTGCCAGCAGTCCGAACACCGGGGAGCTGTTTTTT.

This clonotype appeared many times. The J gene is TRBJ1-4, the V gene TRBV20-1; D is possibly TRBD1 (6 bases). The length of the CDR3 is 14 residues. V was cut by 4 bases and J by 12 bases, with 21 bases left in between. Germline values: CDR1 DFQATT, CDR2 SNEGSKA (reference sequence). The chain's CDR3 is CSATSRQVLSELFF. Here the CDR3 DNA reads TGCAGTGCTACCAGTAGACAGGTCCTTTCGGAACTGTTTTTT.

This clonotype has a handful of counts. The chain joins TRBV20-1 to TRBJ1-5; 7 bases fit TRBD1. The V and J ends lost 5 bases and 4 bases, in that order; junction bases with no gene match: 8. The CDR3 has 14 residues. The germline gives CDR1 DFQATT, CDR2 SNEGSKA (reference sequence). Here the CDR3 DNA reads TGCAGTGCTTCTACAGGGGTGCTTAATCAGCCCCAGCATTTT. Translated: CSASTGVLNQPQHF.

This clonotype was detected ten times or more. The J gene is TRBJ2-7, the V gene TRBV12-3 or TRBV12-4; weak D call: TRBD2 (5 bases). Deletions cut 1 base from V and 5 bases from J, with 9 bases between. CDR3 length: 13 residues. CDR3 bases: TGTGCCAGCAGTTTAGTGAGGGCCGACGAGCAGTACTTC. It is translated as CASSLVRADEQYF.

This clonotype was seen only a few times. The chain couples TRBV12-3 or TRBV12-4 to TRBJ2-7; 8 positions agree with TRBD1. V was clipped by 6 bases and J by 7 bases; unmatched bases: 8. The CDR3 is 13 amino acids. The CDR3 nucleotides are TGTGCCAGCAGCCGACAGGGGCTAGGGGAGCAGTACTTC. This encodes CASSRQGLGEQYF.

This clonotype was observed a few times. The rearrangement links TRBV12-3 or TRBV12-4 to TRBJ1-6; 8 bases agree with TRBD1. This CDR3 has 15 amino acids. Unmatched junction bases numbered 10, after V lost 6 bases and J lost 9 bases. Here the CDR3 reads CASRPQGAGGSPLHF. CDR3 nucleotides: TGTGCCAGCAGACCTCAGGGGGCCGGAGGTTCACCCCTCCACTTT.